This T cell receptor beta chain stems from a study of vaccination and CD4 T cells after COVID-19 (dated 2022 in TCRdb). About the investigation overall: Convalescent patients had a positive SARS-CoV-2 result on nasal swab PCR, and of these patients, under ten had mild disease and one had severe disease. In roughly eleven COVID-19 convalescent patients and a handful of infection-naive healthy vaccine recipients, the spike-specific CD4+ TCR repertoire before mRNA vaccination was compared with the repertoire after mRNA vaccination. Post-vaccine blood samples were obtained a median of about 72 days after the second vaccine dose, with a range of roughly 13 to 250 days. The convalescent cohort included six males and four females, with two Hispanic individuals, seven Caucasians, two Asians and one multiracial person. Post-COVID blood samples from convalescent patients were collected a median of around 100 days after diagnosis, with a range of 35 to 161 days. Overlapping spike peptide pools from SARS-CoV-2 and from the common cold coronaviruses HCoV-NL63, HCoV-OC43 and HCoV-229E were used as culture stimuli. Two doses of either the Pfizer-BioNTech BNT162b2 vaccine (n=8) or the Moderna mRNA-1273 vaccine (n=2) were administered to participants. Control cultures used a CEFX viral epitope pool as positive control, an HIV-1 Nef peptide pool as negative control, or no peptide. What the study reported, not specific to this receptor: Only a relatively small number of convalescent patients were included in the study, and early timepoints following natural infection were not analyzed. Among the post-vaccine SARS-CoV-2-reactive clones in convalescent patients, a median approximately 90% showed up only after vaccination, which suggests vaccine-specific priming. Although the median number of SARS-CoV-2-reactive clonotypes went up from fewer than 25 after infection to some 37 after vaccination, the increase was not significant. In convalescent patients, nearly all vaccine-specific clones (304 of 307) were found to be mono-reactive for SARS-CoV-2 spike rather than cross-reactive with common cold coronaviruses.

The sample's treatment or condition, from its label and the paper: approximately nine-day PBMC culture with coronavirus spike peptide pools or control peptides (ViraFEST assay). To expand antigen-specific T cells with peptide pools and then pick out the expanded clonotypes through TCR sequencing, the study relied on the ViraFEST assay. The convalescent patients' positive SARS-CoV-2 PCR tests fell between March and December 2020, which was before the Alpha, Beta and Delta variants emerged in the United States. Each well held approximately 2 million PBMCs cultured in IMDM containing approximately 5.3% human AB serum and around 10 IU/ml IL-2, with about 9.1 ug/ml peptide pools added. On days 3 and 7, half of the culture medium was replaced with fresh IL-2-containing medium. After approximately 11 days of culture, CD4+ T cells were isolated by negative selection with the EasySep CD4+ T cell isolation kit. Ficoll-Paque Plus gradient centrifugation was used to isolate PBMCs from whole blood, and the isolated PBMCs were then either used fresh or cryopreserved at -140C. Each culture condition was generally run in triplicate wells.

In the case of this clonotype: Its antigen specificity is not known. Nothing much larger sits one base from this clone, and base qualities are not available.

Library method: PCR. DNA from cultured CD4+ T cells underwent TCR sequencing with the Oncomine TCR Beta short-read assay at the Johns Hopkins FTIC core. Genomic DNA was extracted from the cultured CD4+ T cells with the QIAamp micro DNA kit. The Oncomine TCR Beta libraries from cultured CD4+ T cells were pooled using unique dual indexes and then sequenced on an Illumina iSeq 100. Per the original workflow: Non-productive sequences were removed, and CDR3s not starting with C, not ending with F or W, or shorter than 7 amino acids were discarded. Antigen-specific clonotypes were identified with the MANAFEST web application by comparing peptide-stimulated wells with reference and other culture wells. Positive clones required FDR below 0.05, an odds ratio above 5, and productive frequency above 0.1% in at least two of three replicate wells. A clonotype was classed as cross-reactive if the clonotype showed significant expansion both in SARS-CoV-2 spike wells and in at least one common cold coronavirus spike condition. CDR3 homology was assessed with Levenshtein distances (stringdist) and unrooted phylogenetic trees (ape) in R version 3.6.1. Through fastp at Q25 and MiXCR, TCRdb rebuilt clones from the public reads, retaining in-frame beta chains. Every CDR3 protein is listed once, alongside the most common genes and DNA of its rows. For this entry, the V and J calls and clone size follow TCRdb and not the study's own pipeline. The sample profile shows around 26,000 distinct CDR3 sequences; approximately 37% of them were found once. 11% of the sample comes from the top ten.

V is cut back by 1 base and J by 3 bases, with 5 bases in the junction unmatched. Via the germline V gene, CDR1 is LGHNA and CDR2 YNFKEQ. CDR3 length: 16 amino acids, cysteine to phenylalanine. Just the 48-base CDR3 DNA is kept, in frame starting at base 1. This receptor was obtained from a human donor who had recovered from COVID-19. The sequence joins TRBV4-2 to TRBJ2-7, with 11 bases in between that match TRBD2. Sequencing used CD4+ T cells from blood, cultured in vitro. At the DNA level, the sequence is TGTGCCAGCAGCCAAGTCGTAGCGGGGGGGTTCTACGAGCAGTACTTC. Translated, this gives CASSQVVAGGFYEQYF.